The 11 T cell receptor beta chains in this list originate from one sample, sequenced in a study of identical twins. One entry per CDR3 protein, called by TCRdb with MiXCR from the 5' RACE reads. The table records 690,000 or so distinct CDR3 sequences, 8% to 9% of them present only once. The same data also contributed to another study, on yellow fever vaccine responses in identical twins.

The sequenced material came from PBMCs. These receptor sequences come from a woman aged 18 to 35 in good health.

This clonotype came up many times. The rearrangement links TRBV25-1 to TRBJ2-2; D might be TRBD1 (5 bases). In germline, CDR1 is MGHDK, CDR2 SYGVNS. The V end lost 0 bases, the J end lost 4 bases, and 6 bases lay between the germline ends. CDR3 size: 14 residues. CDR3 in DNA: TGTGCCAGCAGTGAATATAGGGGCACCGGGGAGCTGTTTTTT. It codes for CASSEYRGTGELFF.

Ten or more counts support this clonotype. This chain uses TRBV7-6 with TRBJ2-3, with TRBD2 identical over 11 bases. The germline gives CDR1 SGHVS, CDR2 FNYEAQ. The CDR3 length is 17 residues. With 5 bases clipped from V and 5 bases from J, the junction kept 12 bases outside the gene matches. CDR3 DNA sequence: TGTGCCAGCAGCCCTTCGTCATCCCTAGCGGGAGGAGATACGCAGTATTTT. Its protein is CASSPSSSLAGGDTQYF.

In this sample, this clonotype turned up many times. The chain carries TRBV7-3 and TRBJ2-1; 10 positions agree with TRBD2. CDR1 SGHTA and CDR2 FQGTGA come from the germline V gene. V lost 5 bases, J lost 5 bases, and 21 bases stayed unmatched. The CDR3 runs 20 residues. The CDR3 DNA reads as TGTGCCAGCAGCCCAAGAGCGGGGGGGTTAGGGCGAACAGGCCACAATGAGCAGTTCTTC. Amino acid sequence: CASSPRAGGLGRTGHNEQFF.

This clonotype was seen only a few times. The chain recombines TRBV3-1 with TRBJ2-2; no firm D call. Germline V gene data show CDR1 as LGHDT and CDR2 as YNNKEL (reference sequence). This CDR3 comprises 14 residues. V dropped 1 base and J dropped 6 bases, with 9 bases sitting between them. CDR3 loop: CASSQGVSPGELFF. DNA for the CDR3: TGTGCCAGCAGCCAAGGGGTGTCCCCCGGGGAGCTGTTTTTT.

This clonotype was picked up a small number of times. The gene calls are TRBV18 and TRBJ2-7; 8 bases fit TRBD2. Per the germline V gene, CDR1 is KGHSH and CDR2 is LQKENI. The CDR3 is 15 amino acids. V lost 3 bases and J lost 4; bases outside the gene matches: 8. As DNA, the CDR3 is TGTGCCAGCTCACCCTCCCGGGGACTAGATTACGAGCAGTACTTC. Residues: CASSPSRGLDYEQYF.

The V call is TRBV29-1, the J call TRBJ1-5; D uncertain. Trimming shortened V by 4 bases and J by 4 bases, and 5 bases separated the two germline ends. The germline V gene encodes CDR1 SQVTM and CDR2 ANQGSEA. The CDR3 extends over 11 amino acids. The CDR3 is CSVGVNQPQHF. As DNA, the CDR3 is TGCAGCGTTGGCGTAAATCAGCCCCAGCATTTT.

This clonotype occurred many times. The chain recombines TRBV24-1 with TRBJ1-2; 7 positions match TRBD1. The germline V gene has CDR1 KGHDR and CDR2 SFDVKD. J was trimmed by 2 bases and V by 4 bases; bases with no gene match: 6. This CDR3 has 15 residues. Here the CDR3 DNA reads TGTGCCACCAGTGACTCTACAGGGGCCAACTATGGCTACACCTTC. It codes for CATSDSTGANYGYTF.

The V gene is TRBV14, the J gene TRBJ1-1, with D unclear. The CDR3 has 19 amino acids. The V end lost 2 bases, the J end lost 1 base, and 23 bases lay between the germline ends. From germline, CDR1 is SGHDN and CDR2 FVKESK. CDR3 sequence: CASSQRVRPGRSGNTEAFF. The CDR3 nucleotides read TGTGCCAGCAGCCAACGGGTTAGGCCAGGCAGGAGCGGGAACACTGAAGCTTTCTTT.

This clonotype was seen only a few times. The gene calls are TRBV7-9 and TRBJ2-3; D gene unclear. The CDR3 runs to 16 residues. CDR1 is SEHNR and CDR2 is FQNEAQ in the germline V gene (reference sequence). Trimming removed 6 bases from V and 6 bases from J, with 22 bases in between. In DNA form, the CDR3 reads TGTGCCAGCAGTATCGCCAGCACAGTGGTAGGGGATACGCAGTATTTT. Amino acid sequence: CASSIASTVVGDTQYF.

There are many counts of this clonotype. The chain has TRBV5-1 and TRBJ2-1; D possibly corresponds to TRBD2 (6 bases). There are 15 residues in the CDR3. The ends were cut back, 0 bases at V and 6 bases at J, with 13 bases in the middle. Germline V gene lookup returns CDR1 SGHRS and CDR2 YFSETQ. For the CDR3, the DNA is TGCGCCAGCAGCTTGGAAGAGGGTAGCGGCAATGAGCAGTTCTTC. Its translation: CASSLEEGSGNEQFF.

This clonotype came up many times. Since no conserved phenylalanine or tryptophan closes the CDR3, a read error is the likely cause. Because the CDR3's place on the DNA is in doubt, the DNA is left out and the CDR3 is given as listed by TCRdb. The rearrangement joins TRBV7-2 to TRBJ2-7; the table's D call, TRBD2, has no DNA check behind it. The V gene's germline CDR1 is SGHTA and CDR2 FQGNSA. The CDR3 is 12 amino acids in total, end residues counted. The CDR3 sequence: CASSLAGLAGEM.